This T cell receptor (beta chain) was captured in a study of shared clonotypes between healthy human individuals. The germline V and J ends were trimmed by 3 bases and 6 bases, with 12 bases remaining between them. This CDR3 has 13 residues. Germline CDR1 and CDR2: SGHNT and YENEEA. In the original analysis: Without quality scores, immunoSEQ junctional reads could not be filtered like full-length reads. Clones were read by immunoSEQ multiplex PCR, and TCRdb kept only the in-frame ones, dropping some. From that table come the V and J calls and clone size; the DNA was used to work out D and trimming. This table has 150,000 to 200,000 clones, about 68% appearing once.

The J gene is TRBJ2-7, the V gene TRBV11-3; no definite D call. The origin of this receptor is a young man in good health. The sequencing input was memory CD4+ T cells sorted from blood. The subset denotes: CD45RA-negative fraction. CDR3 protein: CASSFALGSEQYF. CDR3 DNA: TGTGCCAGCAGCTTCGCTTTGGGATCCGAGCAGTACTTC.